This T cell receptor beta chain was captured in a study of blood T cell repertoires in COVID-19. About the research overall: The origin of the acute and convalescent COVID-19 samples was the United States, Italy and Spain.

Using immunoSEQ multiplex PCR, the repertoire was profiled, and TCRdb retains in-frame clones only, with some absent. This sample has fewer than 45,000 clones, with around 80% found just once. The CDR3 contains 15 residues. V was clipped by 5 bases and J by 0 bases, with 13 bases between them. Germline assignment: CDR1 SGHTA and CDR2 FQGNSA. The sequence was collected from a man between 65 and 85 years old with acute or convalescent COVID-19. The genes are TRBV7-2 and TRBJ1-2, with TRBD1 as a possible D gene (6 bases). The sequenced material came from peripheral blood. CDR3 DNA: TGTGCCAGCAGCCGTTCCTGGACAGCTAACTATGGCTACACCTTC. This gives the protein CASSRSWTANYGYTF.